Reported below is one T cell receptor (beta chain). Its antigen target is currently unknown. Base qualities are missing; no much larger clone stands one base away. This sample stems from a study of blood T cell repertoires in COVID-19 (TCRdb year 2020). Study-wide context: Samples covering the acute and convalescent phases of COVID-19 were provided by collaborators in the United States, Italy and Spain. HLA class I and class II types, where available, came from metadata supplied by the sample provider rather than from assay-based typing. Deeply sampled blood TCRbeta repertoires from subjects exposed to, actively infected with, or recovered from COVID-19 were included in the dataset. The prospective study material was composed of cDNA or gDNA derived from T cells, B-cell-depleted T cells, or PBMCs. A freely available public database, intended as a resource for researchers studying the immune response to SARS-CoV-2, is where the repertoires were released. Nearly every sample came with metadata listing a de-identified subject ID, COVID-19 status, age in years and sex. Samples came from the ongoing ImmuneRACE study (first 160 participants) plus 1,254 subjects from 6 global collaborators.

Sequences DFQATT (CDR1) and SNEGSKA (CDR2) are obtained from the germline V gene (reference sequence). The CDR3 has 20 amino acids, counting the end cysteine and phenylalanine. CDR3 DNA is the only sequence kept; it has 60 bases, read in frame from the first base. V is cut back by 3 bases and J by 0 bases, with 21 bases in the junction unmatched. TCRbeta CDR3 regions were amplified from genomic DNA using the immunoSEQ Assay, a bias-controlled multiplex PCR. On the study's bioinformatics: The number of nucleated cells in each sample was estimated from the amplification of reference gene primers within the assay. Sequence reads were collapsed and filtered to measure the absolute abundance of every unique TCRbeta CDR3 rearrangement. For each sample, productive Simpson clonality was calculated as the square root of Simpson's diversity index over productive rearrangements. TCRdb's version of the immuneACCESS table is confined to in-frame rearrangements and falls short of the full clone set. An unresolved V gene accounts for under half of the shortfall where checked; the remainder is of unknown origin. The D gene and trimming were derived from the DNA, and the V and J assignments and clone size from that table. This sample holds under 350,000 clones; approximately 86% were observed only once. The ten largest clones represent roughly 4.2% of the sample.

Enrolling through a virtual design, the prospective study's participants ranged in age from roughly 18 to 89 years and lived across roughly 24 United States geographic areas. In the prospective study, cohorts were assigned on the basis of participant-reported clinical history obtained from a screening survey and a study questionnaire. In the prospective study, whole blood, serum and a nasopharyngeal or oropharyngeal swab were collected from each participant by mobile phlebotomists. Prospective study participants could optionally give additional blood draws and questionnaires over a roughly 2-month period. Before DNA extraction, prospective study blood samples were shipped either frozen or at room temperature. What the research found in general, with its limitations: The amount of clinical and demographic metadata varied by source and participant and was provided uncurated.

Sequenced material: PBMCs or T cells enriched from blood (not recorded which). The V gene is TRBV20-1 and the J gene is TRBJ2-3, and TRBD2 matches 7 of the central bases. The TCR was taken from a woman in her thirties or forties with acute COVID-19. CDR3 protein: CSASLVPITIEAGSTDTQYF. The nucleotides are TGCAGTGCTAGTCTAGTACCCATAACGATTGAAGCGGGGAGCACAGATACGCAGTATTTT.